These 19 T cell receptor beta chains originate from one sample sequenced in a study of T cells after yellow fever vaccination. Each CDR3 protein gets one entry after TCRdb re-called the 5' RACE reads with MiXCR. The profile shows 550,000 or so distinct CDR3 sequences, less than 20% of them singletons. The sequences come from PBMCs, collected 15 days after the yellow fever booster vaccination. These receptors were obtained from a young man who received the YFV17D yellow fever vaccine.

This clonotype appeared a single time. The chain combines TRBV12-3 or TRBV12-4 with TRBJ2-5; D ambiguous. The CDR3 loop spans 13 amino acids. V was trimmed by 2 bases and J by 5 bases, leaving 9 bases between them. CDR3 amino acids: CASSLQSPETQYF. The CDR3 nucleotides are TGTGCCAGCAGTTTACAGTCTCCGGAGACCCAGTACTTC.

CDR3 sequence: CSANDGGASSYNEQFF. The CDR3 nucleotides read TGCAGTGCTAACGATGGGGGGGCTAGCTCCTACAATGAGCAGTTCTTC. The chain links TRBV20-1 to TRBJ2-1; TRBD2 is a possible D gene (7 bases). The CDR3 has 16 residues. CDR1 and CDR2 from the germline V gene are DFQATT and SNEGSKA (reference sequence). Trimming pared 4 bases from V and 0 bases from J, leaving 16 bases between.

This clonotype was seen only a few times. The chain recombines TRBV10-2 with TRBJ1-2; no clear D gene. The germline V and J ends were trimmed by 8 bases and 7 bases, with 20 bases remaining between them. The CDR3 is 14 amino acids. Looked up from germline, CDR1 is WSHSY and CDR2 is SAAADI. CDR3 region: CASLGPLGSFGYTF. CDR3 nucleotides: TGCGCCAGCCTGGGCCCCCTAGGGAGTTTTGGCTACACCTTC.

This chain connects TRBV20-1 to TRBJ2-5; the D is unclear. Germline-derived CDR1 and CDR2 are DFQATT and SNEGSKA (reference sequence). This CDR3 has 15 residues. Trimming took 2 bases from V and 2 from J, leaving 15 bases between them. CDR3 amino acids: CSARSYRRPQETQYF. CDR3 DNA: TGCAGTGCTAGATCCTACCGACGGCCTCAAGAGACCCAGTACTTC.

This clonotype was counted only a few times. V gene TRBV11-2 combines with J gene TRBJ2-7; 7 positions agree with TRBD1. The CDR3 consists of 13 residues. Trimming cost V 6 bases and J 2 bases; bases outside gene matches: 4. Germline V gives CDR1 SGHAT, CDR2 FQNNGV. The CDR3 nucleotides are TGTGCCAGCAGACTCACAGGGGCCTACGAGCAGTACTTC. Its translation is CASRLTGAYEQYF.

This clonotype was seen a few times. The V and J genes are TRBV7-9 and TRBJ2-3; 11 positions agree with TRBD2. Germline CDR1 reads SEHNR; CDR2 reads FQNEAQ (reference sequence). CDR3 length equals 16 residues. J lost 5 bases, V lost 2 bases, and 6 bases had no gene match. The CDR3 region has the DNA TGTGCCAGCAGCTTAATCATAGCGGGAGGGGAAGATACGCAGTATTTT. This codes for CASSLIIAGGEDTQYF.

This clonotype was seen a handful of times. The chain has TRBV29-1 and TRBJ2-3, with a weak D call TRBD2 (7 bases). Per germline, CDR1 SQVTM and CDR2 ANQGSEA. The germline V and J ends were trimmed by 7 bases and 1 base, with 15 bases remaining between them. The CDR3 has 14 amino acids. The DNA for the CDR3 is TGCAGCGAGAGGGGGAGGGGAGGCACAGATACGCAGTATTTT. Its translation is CSERGRGGTDTQYF.

This chain joins TRBV6-1 and TRBJ2-5; 10 positions agree with TRBD2. Germline V gene sequence: CDR1 MNHNS, CDR2 SASEGT. This CDR3 is 14 amino acids long. The V gene end was trimmed by 6 bases and the J gene end by 1 base; junction bases not matched to a gene: 2. The CDR3 coding sequence is TGTGCCAGCAGGCGACTAGCGGGCCAAGAGACCCAGTACTTC. The encoded protein is CASRRLAGQETQYF.

The chain carries TRBV20-1 and TRBJ2-1; D might be TRBD1 (6 bases). Germline CDR1 reads DFQATT; CDR2 reads SNEGSKA (reference sequence). The CDR3 is 13 amino acids. The germline V and J ends were trimmed by 2 bases and 2 bases, with 7 bases remaining between them. CDR3 loop: CSARTGPYNEQFF. CDR3 DNA sequence: TGCAGTGCTAGAACAGGGCCCTACAATGAGCAGTTCTTC.

This sequence joins TRBV20-1 and TRBJ2-7; perhaps TRBD1 as D (6 bases). CDR1 is DFQATT, CDR2 SNEGSKA, per germline (reference sequence). The length of the CDR3 is 13 residues. V dropped 6 bases and J dropped 6 bases, with 18 bases sitting between them. The CDR3 coding sequence is TGCAGTGCCACCATTACAGGGCCGGGCGAGCAGTACTTC. As protein: CSATITGPGEQYF.

This clonotype was detected only a few times. The V call is TRBV29-1, the J call TRBJ2-5; 16 bases agree with TRBD2. Germline CDR1 SQVTM, CDR2 ANQGSEA. The CDR3 has 16 amino acids. Trimming removed 5 bases from V and 7 bases from J; junction bases left unmatched: 10. CDR3 in DNA: TGCAGCGTTACCCCCGGGACTAGCGGGAGGGTAGTGACCCAGTACTTC. It yields the protein CSVTPGTSGRVVTQYF.

The chain carries TRBV29-1 and TRBJ2-3; TRBD1 matches at 8 bases. The CDR3 is 18 amino acids. From germline, CDR1 is SQVTM and CDR2 ANQGSEA. The V segment lost 6 bases and the J segment 0 bases; nucleotides outside the gene matches: 17. CDR3 nucleotides: TGCAGCGTCGACGATCCCGGGACAGGACGATCTAGCACAGATACGCAGTATTTT. This codes for CSVDDPGTGRSSTDTQYF.

V is TRBV21-1 and J is TRBJ2-1; the table names TRBD2, a call not compared with the DNA. TRBV21-1 has pseudogene status. This CDR3 is built from 14 residues. The CDR3 nucleotides are TGTGCCATCCCAATCCGGGGAGGGCCTAATGAGCAGTTCTTC. This codes for CAIPIRGGPNEQFF.

This sequence joins TRBV4-3 and TRBJ1-5, with D uncertain. Trimming stripped 0 bases from V and 2 bases from J, with 8 bases between. The CDR3 loop spans 15 amino acids. Germline assignment: CDR1 LGHNA and CDR2 YSLEER. CDR3 amino acids: CASSQDKQGNQPQHF. CDR3 bases: TGCGCCAGCAGCCAAGATAAGCAGGGCAATCAGCCCCAGCATTTT.

In this sample, this clonotype turned up a few times. V usage is TRBV4-3 and J usage is TRBJ1-1, with D possibly matching TRBD1 (5 bases). The CDR3 contains 17 residues. Germline CDR1 and CDR2: LGHNA and YSLEER. Trimming cost V 0 bases and J 0 bases, with 14 bases left between them. CDR3: CASSQDLMAGMNTEAFF. The CDR3 DNA reads TGCGCCAGCAGCCAAGACTTGATGGCAGGGATGAACACTGAAGCTTTCTTT.

The V call is TRBV7-6, the J call TRBJ2-3; 7 nucleotides agree with TRBD2. Germline V gives CDR1 SGHVS, CDR2 FNYEAQ. After removal of 1 base from V and 3 bases from J, the junction contained 7 bases not matched to a gene. This CDR3 is built from 16 residues. The CDR3 coding sequence is TGTGCCAGCAGCTTAGTTTCGGCGGGAGCAACAGATACGCAGTATTTT. Protein sequence: CASSLVSAGATDTQYF.

The chain has TRBV3-1 and TRBJ2-7, with TRBD2 matching over 10 bases. This CDR3 comprises 16 residues. Trimming at V came to 0 bases and at J to 2 bases, leaving 4 bases not matched to a gene. CDR1 and CDR2 (germline): LGHDT, YNNKEL (reference sequence). The CDR3 protein is CASSQELLAGAYEQYF. CDR3 in DNA: TGTGCCAGCAGCCAAGAACTTCTAGCGGGAGCCTACGAGCAGTACTTC.

This clonotype came up a few times. The V and J genes are TRBV2 and TRBJ1-1, with D perhaps TRBD1 (6 bases). V was cut by 7 bases and J by 0 bases, with 12 bases left in between. The CDR3 totals 14 residues. Germline CDR1 SNHLY, CDR2 FYNNEI. CDR3 DNA sequence: TGTGCCAGCACTGCGGACAGAATGAACACTGAAGCTTTCTTT. Protein product: CASTADRMNTEAFF.

This clonotype was picked up a small number of times. The rearrangement uses TRBV20-1 and TRBJ2-3; 10 bases are a match to TRBD2. CDR3 length equals 13 residues. Looked up from germline, CDR1 is DFQATT and CDR2 is SNEGSKA (reference sequence). Trimming removed 6 bases from V and 2 bases from J; junction bases left unmatched: 2. The CDR3 spells CSALAGTTDTQYF. The CDR3 DNA sequence: TGCAGTGCACTAGCGGGAACCACAGATACGCAGTATTTT.